A selection of T cell receptor beta chains follows, all from one sample in a study of beta chain features in type 1 diabetes. Clones were read by immunoSEQ multiplex PCR, and TCRdb kept only the in-frame ones, dropping some. The table shows 620,000 or so clones, with roughly a sixth occurring only once. The sequencing sample was made of naive CD4+ T cells from blood. The receptor set was obtained from a man between 18 and 35 years old in good health. CDR3s include the opening cysteine and the closing phenylalanine or tryptophan. A D gene is named only where the DNA matches it firmly. Clone size is given for some rows only: seen once, a few or many times, or a class if the clone is expanded.

.,TRBV4-1,few,CASSQDGRNSYEQYF
TRBD2,TRBV28,few,CASRTSPLAGGRETQYF
TRBD1,TRBV28,.,CASNPGQPPYEQYF
TRBD1,TRBV6-6,few,CASRHDRGRFPYEQYF
.,TRBV6-5,.,CASRPDPTGGYTF
TRBD1,TRBV7-9,.,CASSGTGWNEQFF
.,TRBV27,few,CASSLTGVNYGYTF
TRBD2,TRBV11-2,.,CASSYPLAGGYEQYF
.,TRBV4-3,.,CASSQGTLNTEAFF
TRBD1,TRBV6-5,few,CASSYDRGTDTQYF
TRBD2,TRBV4-2,.,CASSHPTSGVPRNEQFF
.,TRBV7-2,few,CASSLSPRGALSQIYGYTF
.,TRBV10-3,few,CAISESRVRSGANVLTF
TRBD1,TRBV5-1,.,CASSLARGQGETQYF
.,TRBV30,few,CAWSVHHLAGELFF
.,TRBV10-3,few,CAISDSGSRGYTF
.,TRBV5-1,.,CASSLRTMDYGYTF
TRBD1,TRBV15,few,CATSGYLTGGEKTQYF
TRBD1,TRBV18,.,CASSPQGTGGSYEQYF
.,TRBV2,few,CATRGQLLSTDTQYF
TRBD1,TRBV5-1,.,CASSSGQGGNSPLHF
.,TRBV7-2,few,CASSSPPGGGRYEQYF
.,TRBV11-3,.,CASSLFLTGELFF
.,TRBV5-6,few,CASSLGTYEQYF
TRBD2,TRBV11-2,few,CASSSITGGSYEQYF
TRBD2,TRBV5-4,few,CASSGSGRAVQDTQYF
TRBD1,TRBV6-9,few,CASSYPGQEYSSGANVLTF
.,TRBV9,.,CASSVYGHSSTDTQYF
.,TRBV9,few,CASSVAWALDTQYF
TRBD2,TRBV6-5,few,CASSFRTSRSYEQFF
.,TRBV9,.,CASSVATDTFYEQYF
TRBD1,TRBV23-1,.,CASSKTGGHEQYF
.,TRBV19,.,CASRNPREKLFF
.,TRBV28,.,CASSYPNSYEQYF
TRBD1,TRBV28,few,CASTKTRQGSAGELFF
.,TRBV5-4,.,CASSLASNYEQYF
.,TRBV10-3,.,CAISVDIFNSPLHF
.,TRBV7-6,few,CASRSLRGANYNEQFF
.,TRBV7-2,few,CASSLKVSAGSYTGELFF
TRBD1,TRBV29-1,.,CSVEGTGGFWYNEQFF
.,TRBV19,.,CATSRSGQIIYEQFF
TRBD1,TRBV5-1,few,CASSPGTGKETQYF
.,TRBV4-3,.,CASSQEAGPFHEQYF
TRBD1,TRBV28,.,CASSLPDRGREKLFF
TRBD1,TRBV29-1,few,CSVGGGRGQTSNTGELFF
.,TRBV11-3,few,CASSLEGDEYQETQYF
.,TRBV5-1,.,CASSLGRNEKLFF
.,TRBV6-1,.,CASSLIVNEQFF
TRBD1,TRBV28,.,CASNRQGALNEQFF
.,TRBV5-1,.,CASSLESRGDSPLHF
.,TRBV4-1,once,CASSQLAGELFF
TRBD1,TRBV27,few,CASSFSRGLNSPLHF
TRBD1,TRBV11-3,few,CASSWRPGGTDTQYF
TRBD1,TRBV18,.,CASSPNSRQGQESQYF
TRBD2,TRBV7-2,.,CASSLASGRADTQYF